Reported below is one T cell receptor beta chain. These data belong to a study of blood T cell repertoires in COVID-19. Across the whole study: Samples of COVID-19 (acute and convalescent) were obtained from the United States, Italy and Spain. The analysed material was cDNA or gDNA that came from T cells, B-cell-depleted T cells, or PBMCs.

Original data processing: Estimation of nucleated cell counts relied on the amplification of reference gene primers. Using immunoSEQ multiplex PCR, the repertoire was profiled, and TCRdb retains in-frame clones only, with some absent. V and J calls and clone size are those listed in that table; D and trimming were worked out from the DNA. Among 200,000 to 250,000 clones listed, about 89% were seen once. CDR1 is LGHNA, CDR2 YSLEER, per germline. V lost 0 bases and J lost 10; bases outside the gene matches: 6. CDR3 length: 14 amino acids. The sequence was collected from a man aged 55 to 70 who had recovered from COVID-19. The sample comprised peripheral blood. The chain has TRBV4-3 and TRBJ2-1, with 7 bases fitting TRBD2. DNA of the CDR3: TGCGCCAGCAGCCAAGATCCAGCTAGCGGAGAGCAGTTCTTC. This sequence encodes CASSQDPASGEQFF.